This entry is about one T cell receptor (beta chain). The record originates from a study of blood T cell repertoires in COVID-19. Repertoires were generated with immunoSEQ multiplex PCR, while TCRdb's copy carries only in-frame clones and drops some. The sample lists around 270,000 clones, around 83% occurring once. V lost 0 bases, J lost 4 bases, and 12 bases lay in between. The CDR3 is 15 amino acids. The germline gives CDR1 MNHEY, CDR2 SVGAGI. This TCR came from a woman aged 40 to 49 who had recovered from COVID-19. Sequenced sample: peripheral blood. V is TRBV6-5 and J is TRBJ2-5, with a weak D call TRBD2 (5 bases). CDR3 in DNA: TGTGCCAGCAGTTACTCTGCTTATGGAGGAGAGACCCAGTACTTC. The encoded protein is CASSYSAYGGETQYF.